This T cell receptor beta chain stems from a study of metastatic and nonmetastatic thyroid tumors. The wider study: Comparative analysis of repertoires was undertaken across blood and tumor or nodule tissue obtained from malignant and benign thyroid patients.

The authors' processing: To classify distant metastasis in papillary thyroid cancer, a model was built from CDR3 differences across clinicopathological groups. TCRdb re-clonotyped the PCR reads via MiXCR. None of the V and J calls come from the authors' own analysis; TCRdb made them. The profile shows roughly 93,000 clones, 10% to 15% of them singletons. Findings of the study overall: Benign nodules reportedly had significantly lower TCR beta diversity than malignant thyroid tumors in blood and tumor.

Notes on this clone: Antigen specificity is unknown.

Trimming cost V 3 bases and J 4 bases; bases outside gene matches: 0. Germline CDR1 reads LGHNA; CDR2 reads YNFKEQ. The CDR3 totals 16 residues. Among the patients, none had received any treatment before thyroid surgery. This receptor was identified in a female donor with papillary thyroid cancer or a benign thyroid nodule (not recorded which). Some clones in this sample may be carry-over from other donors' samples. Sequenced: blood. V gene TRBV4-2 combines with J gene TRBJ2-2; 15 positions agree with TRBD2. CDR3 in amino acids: CASSQGLAGGTGELFF. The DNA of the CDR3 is TGTGCCAGCAGCCAGGGACTAGCGGGAGGCACCGGGGAGCTGTTTTTT.